This T cell receptor beta chain derives from a study of long-term antiretroviral therapy in people with HIV. Regarding the study as a whole: In HIV, the repertoires covered a tighter span of CDR3 lengths than in controls. Clones that had undergone expansion before ART dominated the repertoire at all time points.

The CDR3 loop spans 16 amino acids. CDR1 SEHNR and CDR2 FQNEAQ come from the germline V gene (reference sequence). Germline trimming cut 6 bases from V and 0 bases from J; bases unmatched to any gene: 4. This clone was seen a single time. Its antigen is not identified. Sequencing used immunoSEQ v3.0 at survey level. The method was immunoSEQ multiplex PCR; TCRdb's version includes in-frame clones alone and lacks a portion of them. The sample records about 16,000 clones, around 73% being singletons. Every donor had one or more pre-ART and two or more post-ART PBMC samples. Treatment locations for all participants with HIV were in the United States.

The starting material was unsorted PBMCs, obtained about 3.1 years after starting antiretroviral therapy. The V and J genes are TRBV7-9 and TRBJ2-6; 8 bases align to TRBD1. This receptor was taken from a woman aged 40 to 55 with HIV. CDR3 sequence (DNA): TGTGCCAGCAGACGGACAGGGAGCTCTGGGGCCAACGTCCTGACTTTC. Protein: CASRRTGSSGANVLTF.